This T cell receptor (beta chain) is from a study of response to subunit inactivated influenza vaccine. About this clonotype itself: Its antigen is unknown.

TCRdb itself ran the RT-PCR reads through MiXCR, one entry per CDR3 protein. This table has about 620,000 distinct CDR3 sequences, about 10% appearing once. Germline V CDR1 and CDR2: DFQATT, SNEGSKA (reference sequence). This CDR3 has 11 amino acids. The V gene lost 3 bases and the J gene lost 6 bases, with 7 bases spanning the gap. Findings and limits, study-wide: Authors suggested each seasonal influenza vaccination recruits few new T cells.

This same sample was also part of a study on T cells expressing NK-cell markers. That paper states: Template switching by 5'RACE with UMIs generated the TCR beta cDNA. One of eight sequenced donors was HCMV-seronegative; the other seven were seropositive. In several experiments, an anti-gamma-delta TCR antibody restricted sorting to alpha-beta TCR T cells. In several donors, dominant clonotypes made up about 28.3-60.1% of CD3+CD56-NKG2C+ cells.

The sequence was obtained from a man aged 45 to 65 who received an inactivated influenza vaccine. The material sequenced was PBMCs from blood, taken on the day of vaccination. The rearrangement links TRBV20-1 to TRBJ2-3; D might be TRBD2 (5 bases). The CDR3 spells CSASTGDTQYF. The CDR3 region has the DNA TGCAGTGCTAGTACGGGGGATACGCAGTATTTT.